This T cell receptor beta chain is drawn from a study of early T cells in non-severe SARS-CoV-2 infection (dated by TCRdb to the early 2020s). Regarding the study in general: TCR sequencing used bulk RNA from unsorted whole blood, so alpha and beta chains could not be paired. The research as a whole found: VDJdb matching was skewed toward anti-spike CD8 responses, so virus-specific expansions were likely underestimated and private and CD4 specificities were missed.

Points on this clonotype: No cognate antigen has been identified for it. Base qualities are not at hand, and no much larger clone is one base apart.

The study was a case-control design nested within a healthcare worker cohort in London, UK, with weekly nasopharyngeal swab PCR tests and blood sampling. Healthcare workers were recruited between 23 and 31 March 2020, during the week of the UK lockdown, and were followed weekly for up to about 16 weeks. Receptors were amplified or captured by 5' RACE. This sample was sequenced with a NextSeq 500. Unique molecular identifiers were attached to individual cDNA molecules in the TCR library protocol so that sequencing error and PCR bias could be corrected. TCR alpha and beta chains were both sequenced, and the abundances of alpha and beta sequences in each sample were closely correlated with each other. In the source study's methods: V gene, J gene and CDR3 annotation of TCR sequences was performed with Decombinator V4. TCRs were defined as expanded if a significant change between any two time points was detected under a Poisson model with p below 0.0001. Abundances of TCRs were expressed as counts per million after normalisation to the total number of TCRs sequenced in each sample. TRAV1-2 paired with TRAJ12, TRAJ20 or TRAJ33 defined MAIT TCRs, while TRAV10 paired with TRAJ18 defined iNKT TCRs. VDJdb, accessed 1 November 2021, was searched for CMV, EBV and SARS-CoV-2 annotated TCRs, with TCRs annotated for multiple antigens excluded. TCRdb's own reprocessing of the public reads used fastp at Q25 and MiXCR and kept productive beta chains. Rows matching on CDR3 protein sequence are summarized as one entry with the most common DNA and genes. The V and J calls come from TCRdb's annotation, not from the publication. In all, the sample holds 50,000 or so distinct CDR3 sequences, and roughly an eighth of those were seen once. In total, the top ten clones hold 7.5% to 10% of the sample.

Spanning cysteine to phenylalanine, the CDR3 consists of 15 amino acids. Only CDR3 DNA is held: 45 bases, read in frame from base 1. The germline V gene supplies CDR1 SGHRS and CDR2 YFSETQ. At the junction V is shortened by 4 bases and J by 5 bases, with 18 bases in between. The sequenced sample consisted of whole blood. The chain was built from TRBV5-1 and TRBJ2-5, and the D gene may be TRBD1, 7 bases matching. This TCR derives from an adult who was a healthcare worker with PCR-confirmed SARS-CoV-2 infection or an uninfected control (not recorded which). In nucleotides, the sequence is TGCGCCAGCAGCGGATGGGACAGCGGGTTTGAGACCCAGTACTTC. It encodes CASSGWDSGFETQYF.